The clone carrying this TCR beta chain has a handful of counts. The sample belongs to a study of T-cell memory formation after mild COVID-19. Constant-segment primers served in 5'RACE that generated TCR alpha and TCR beta cDNA libraries bearing sample barcodes and UMIs. Each CDR3 protein gets one entry after TCRdb re-called the 5' RACE reads with MiXCR. Found here are 500,000 to 550,000 distinct CDR3 sequences, roughly 22% of them singletons; the top ten hold approximately 12%. V lost 10 bases and J 0 bases, leaving 12 bases between the germline ends. Germline values: CDR1 SNHLY, CDR2 FYNNEI. The CDR3 spans 14 residues.

The genes are TRBV2 and TRBJ2-2, with D perhaps given as TRBD1 or TRBD2 (5 bases each). The sequenced material came from PBMCs or a T cell subset sorted from them (not recorded which). This clonotype was obtained from an adult woman who had mild COVID-19 (a few samples of this study predate the infection). Cell type and time point are not known. CDR3: CATSRDANTGELFF. CDR3 coding DNA: TGTGCCACCTCCCGGGACGCGAACACCGGGGAGCTGTTTTTT.